These T cell receptor beta chains were read from a single sample in a study of cytomegalovirus exposure and HLA in healthy donors. TCRdb's table, derived via immunoSEQ multiplex PCR, lists solely in-frame clones and lacks some. The sample lists 33,000 or so clones; about 72% were seen once. The sequenced sample consisted of PBMCs. All receptors derive from a woman between 25 and 40 years old in good health and CMV-seropositive. Each CDR3 is given with its conserved first and last residue. Fields, in order: clone size, D gene, V gene, J gene, CDR3 DNA, CDR3 protein. D genes are given only for firm matches. The size entry is marked missing in some rows and otherwise reads once, few, many or a size class.

size: -; D: TRBD2; V: TRBV7-9; J: TRBJ2-7; DNA: TGTGCCAGCAGCTTAAAGCGGGAGAGTTTCTACGAGCAGTACTTC; CDR3: CASSLKRESFYEQYF
size: -; D: TRBD1; V: TRBV18; J: TRBJ2-7; DNA: TGTGCCAGCTCAAGTTCCTTTTCAGGGACAGTTAATTACGAGCAGTACTTC; CDR3: CASSSSFSGTVNYEQYF
size: -; D: -; V: TRBV5-1; J: TRBJ1-4; DNA: TGCGCCAGCAGCTTGGGGCAGGGATACGAAAAACTGTTTTTT; CDR3: CASSLGQGYEKLFF
size: -; D: -; V: TRBV6-5; J: TRBJ1-1; DNA: TGTGCCAGCAGTTACTCGAGCGCTCCCCTTACCACTGAAGCTTTCTTT; CDR3: CASSYSSAPLTTEAFF
size: -; D: TRBD1; V: TRBV5-1; J: TRBJ2-1; DNA: TGCGCCAGCACTACCGGGACAGGGGGGAATGAGCAGTTCTTC; CDR3: CASTTGTGGNEQFF
size: -; D: -; V: TRBV28; J: TRBJ1-3; DNA: TGTGCCAGCACCACAGGGAGCTCTGGAAACACCATATATTTT; CDR3: CASTTGSSGNTIYF
size: -; D: TRBD1; V: TRBV28; J: TRBJ1-2; DNA: TGTGCCAGCAGTTTGACAGGGAACTATGGCTACACCTTC; CDR3: CASSLTGNYGYTF
size: -; D: -; V: TRBV10-1; J: TRBJ1-5; DNA: TGCGCCAGCAGTGAACAGGGTTCCCAGCCCCAGCATTTT; CDR3: CASSEQGSQPQHF
size: -; D: -; V: TRBV9; J: TRBJ2-1; DNA: TGTGCCAGCAGCGTAGAGCACCGGTCTTCTTACAATGAGCAGTTCTTC; CDR3: CASSVEHRSSYNEQFF
size: -; D: TRBD1; V: TRBV2; J: TRBJ2-3; DNA: TGTGCCAACAGACAGGGGGAGACAGATACGCAGTATTTT; CDR3: CANRQGETDTQYF
size: -; D: TRBD1; V: TRBV4-1; J: TRBJ2-7; DNA: TGCGCCAGCAGCCAAGTGACAGGGGAGCAGTACTTC; CDR3: CASSQVTGEQYF
size: -; D: TRBD2; V: TRBV2; J: TRBJ2-1; DNA: TGTGCCAGCAGCGGACTAGCGGGGGGACACAATGAGCAGTTCTTC; CDR3: CASSGLAGGHNEQFF
size: -; D: -; V: TRBV2; J: TRBJ1-2; DNA: TGTGCCAGCAGTGTAGGCGGGACTGGCTACACCTTC; CDR3: CASSVGGTGYTF
size: -; D: TRBD1; V: TRBV14; J: TRBJ1-1; DNA: TGTGCCAGCAGCTCCTTTGGGACAGGGAGGACTGAAGCTTTCTTT; CDR3: CASSSFGTGRTEAFF
size: once; D: -; V: TRBV27; J: TRBJ2-5; DNA: TGTGCCAGCAGCACGGGCCAGGGGAAGACCCAGTACTTC; CDR3: CASSTGQGKTQYF
size: -; D: -; V: TRBV6-1; J: TRBJ1-5; DNA: TGTGCCAGCAGTGAAAGGAGGGTGGGCAATCAGCCCCAGCATTTT; CDR3: CASSERRVGNQPQHF
size: -; D: -; V: TRBV5-6; J: TRBJ2-7; DNA: TGTGCCAGCAGCGATCCGTCTCTACAGCAGTACTTC; CDR3: CASSDPSLQQYF
size: -; D: TRBD2; V: TRBV14; J: TRBJ2-7; DNA: TGTGCCAGCAGCCCGGGACTAGGCCACTACGAGCAGTACTTC; CDR3: CASSPGLGHYEQYF
size: few; D: -; V: TRBV7-3; J: TRBJ2-2; DNA: TGTGCCAGCAGCTTAAATCGGGGGAAGACCGGGGAGCTGTTTTTT; CDR3: CASSLNRGKTGELFF
size: -; D: TRBD1; V: TRBV7-7; J: TRBJ2-2; DNA: TGTGCCAGCAGCTTGGGACAGGGGCCTCAACCGGAGCTGTTTTTT; CDR3: CASSLGQGPQPELFF
size: once; D: TRBD2; V: TRBV2; J: TRBJ2-3; DNA: TGTGCCAGCAGTGAAGGGACGGGAGGATTTTGTACGCAGTATTTT; CDR3: CASSEGTGGFCTQYF
size: -; D: -; V: TRBV15; J: TRBJ1-4; DNA: TGTGCCACCAGCAGTAGCTTATCCAATGAAAAACTGTTTTTT; CDR3: CATSSSLSNEKLFF
size: -; D: TRBD2; V: TRBV19; J: TRBJ2-2; DNA: TGTGCCAGTAGACCGCGAGGACTAGCGGGAGACGGCGGGGAGCTGTTTTTT; CDR3: CASRPRGLAGDGGELFF
size: -; D: TRBD2; V: TRBV5-4; J: TRBJ2-3; DNA: TGTGCCACCTTAGCGGGAGGCCTTGGGGCCACAGATACGCAGTATTTT; CDR3: CATLAGGLGATDTQYF
size: -; D: TRBD1; V: TRBV7-6; J: TRBJ2-5; DNA: TGTGCCAGCAGCCCCTTGTTAAATACAGGGGCCCCTATTAATCAGTACTTC; CDR3: CASSPLLNTGAPINQYF
size: -; D: -; V: TRBV11-2; J: TRBJ1-2; DNA: TGTGCCAGCAGCTTAGTGGCCTCGGACAGAGTTAACTATGGCTACACCTTC; CDR3: CASSLVASDRVNYGYTF
size: -; D: TRBD1; V: TRBV28; J: TRBJ1-2; DNA: TGTGCCACTACTGGGACAGTCTATGGCTACACCTTC; CDR3: CATTGTVYGYTF
size: -; D: -; V: TRBV7-9; J: TRBJ1-1; DNA: TGTGCCAGCAGCTTTAATGAAGCTTTCTTT; CDR3: CASSFNEAFF
size: -; D: TRBD1; V: TRBV6-4; J: TRBJ2-7; DNA: TGTGCCAGCAGCGAGAGGTCGGGGACAGCCACCTACGAGCAGTACTTC; CDR3: CASSERSGTATYEQYF
size: -; D: -; V: TRBV7-2; J: TRBJ1-2; DNA: TGTGCCAGCAGCTTAGGTCCAGATGGCTACACCTTC; CDR3: CASSLGPDGYTF
size: once; D: TRBD1; V: TRBV19; J: TRBJ1-1; DNA: TGTGCCAGTAGTTCAAACGGCGGACAGGGGAATCCTGAAGCTTTCTTT; CDR3: CASSSNGGQGNPEAFF
size: -; D: -; V: TRBV18; J: TRBJ2-1; DNA: TGTGCCAGCTCAACTCCAGCGGAGCAGTTCTTC; CDR3: CASSTPAEQFF
size: few; D: TRBD2; V: TRBV5-5; J: TRBJ2-4; DNA: TGTGCCAGCAGCCTCTCTAGCGGGAGGGAGGGCATTCAGTACTTC; CDR3: CASSLSSGREGIQYF
size: -; D: TRBD2; V: TRBV5-4; J: TRBJ2-3; DNA: TGTGCCAGCAGCGAGAGCGGGGGGGGGAGGGTGGATACGCAGTATTTT; CDR3: CASSESGGGRVDTQYF
size: -; D: -; V: TRBV6-5; J: TRBJ1-2; DNA: TGTGCCAGCAGTTTGGGGGCGGCTGGGTATGGCTACACCTTC; CDR3: CASSLGAAGYGYTF
size: -; D: -; V: TRBV6-6; J: TRBJ1-4; DNA: TGTGCCACGAGATTTGCAGGGGCCTCTAATGAAAAACTGTTTTTT; CDR3: CATRFAGASNEKLFF
size: -; D: -; V: TRBV12-5; J: TRBJ2-1; DNA: TGTGCTAGTGGTGGGGGACACCTGATCAATGAGCAGTTCTTC; CDR3: CASGGGHLINEQFF
size: -; D: TRBD1; V: TRBV30; J: TRBJ2-7; DNA: TGTGCCTGGAGTTACAGGGGGCGCAACAACGAGCAGTACTTC; CDR3: CAWSYRGRNNEQYF
size: once; D: TRBD2; V: TRBV19; J: TRBJ2-3; DNA: TGTGCCAGTAGTATAGCGGGGGGTGATACGCAGTATTTT; CDR3: CASSIAGGDTQYF
size: -; D: TRBD2; V: TRBV5-1; J: TRBJ2-3; DNA: TGCGCCAGCAGCTTGCCGCTAGCGGGGGGCACAGATACGCAGTATTTT; CDR3: CASSLPLAGGTDTQYF
size: -; D: -; V: TRBV7-3; J: TRBJ2-1; DNA: TGTGCCAGCAGCCTACTAGGAGACTCCTACAATGAGCAGTTCTTC; CDR3: CASSLLGDSYNEQFF
size: -; D: TRBD1; V: TRBV2; J: TRBJ1-5; DNA: TGTGCCAGCAGTGGGACAGGATTAAATAGCAATCAGCCCCAGCATTTT; CDR3: CASSGTGLNSNQPQHF
size: -; D: TRBD2; V: TRBV28; J: TRBJ2-3; DNA: TGTGCCAGCAGTTCCGAGCGGGAGTCGAACACAGATACGCAGTATTTT; CDR3: CASSSERESNTDTQYF
size: once; D: TRBD1; V: TRBV5-1; J: TRBJ1-2; DNA: TGCGCCAGCAGCACGACAGGGAATGGCTACACCTTC; CDR3: CASSTTGNGYTF
size: -; D: TRBD1; V: TRBV28; J: TRBJ1-5; DNA: TGTGCCACCCAGGGGGCTGGGAATCAGCCCCAGCATTTT; CDR3: CATQGAGNQPQHF
size: -; D: TRBD1; V: TRBV19; J: TRBJ1-5; DNA: TGTGCCAGTAGTCGTACAGGGGCGAGCAATCAGCCCCAGCATTTT; CDR3: CASSRTGASNQPQHF
size: -; D: TRBD1; V: TRBV7-2; J: TRBJ1-6; DNA: TGTGCCAGCAGCACAGATACCGGGACAGGCTATTCACCCCTCCACTTT; CDR3: CASSTDTGTGYSPLHF
size: few; D: TRBD1; V: TRBV28; J: TRBJ1-2; DNA: TGTGCCAGCAGTCTATTAAACAGGGGACGGGGCTACACCTTC; CDR3: CASSLLNRGRGYTF
size: -; D: TRBD1; V: TRBV10-3; J: TRBJ2-3; DNA: TGTGCCATCAGTAGTGGACAGGGGAGTCCAGATACGCAGTATTTT; CDR3: CAISSGQGSPDTQYF
size: -; D: -; V: TRBV11-3; J: TRBJ2-1; DNA: TGTGCCAGCAGCTTCGGACTTTACAATGAGCAGTTCTTC; CDR3: CASSFGLYNEQFF
size: -; D: -; V: TRBV15; J: TRBJ2-7; DNA: TGTGCCACCAGCAGAGCCAGGGGTTCCTACGAGCAGTACTTC; CDR3: CATSRARGSYEQYF
size: -; D: TRBD1; V: TRBV9; J: TRBJ1-1; DNA: TGTGCCAGCAGCCCAGGGGGATCTGAAGCTTTCTTT; CDR3: CASSPGGSEAFF
size: -; D: -; V: TRBV2; J: TRBJ1-1; DNA: TGTGCCAGCCGGGCGGACATGAACACTGAAGCTTTCTTT; CDR3: CASRADMNTEAFF
size: -; D: -; V: TRBV18; J: TRBJ1-1; DNA: TGTGCCAGCTCACCACGGGTGACGGAGACTGAAGCTTTCTTT; CDR3: CASSPRVTETEAFF
size: few; D: TRBD2; V: TRBV18; J: TRBJ2-7; DNA: TGTGCCAGCTCCAATAGCGGGAGGAGCTACGAGCAGTACTTC; CDR3: CASSNSGRSYEQYF
size: -; D: TRBD1; V: TRBV5-1; J: TRBJ2-5; DNA: TGCGCCAGCAGCTCGCTTCCAGGACAGGGAGTCCAAGAGACCCAGTACTTC; CDR3: CASSSLPGQGVQETQYF